These 23 T cell receptor beta chains came from one sample sequenced in a study of cytomegalovirus exposure and HLA in healthy donors. Amplification used 60 Vbeta primers and 13 Jbeta primers. Sequencing was performed with immunoSEQ multiplex PCR; in TCRdb, only in-frame clones are kept and a portion is missing. The sample carries about 97,000 clones, around 63% recorded once. The sequenced material came from PBMCs. All receptors come from a human donor in good health.

This clone was counted only a few times. The chain carries TRBV6-5 and TRBJ2-7; D remains ambiguous. This CDR3 has 13 residues. Germline CDR1 reads MNHEY; CDR2 reads SVGAGI. V was trimmed by 2 bases and J by 4 bases, leaving 9 bases between them. CDR3 residues: CASSYTIGYEQYF. DNA for the CDR3: TGTGCCAGCAGTTACACTATCGGGTACGAGCAGTACTTC.

This clone was seen a handful of times. This chain links TRBV6-1 with TRBJ1-4, with D unresolved. The V and J ends lost 2 bases and 0 bases respectively, with 16 bases between them. Germline V gene sequence: CDR1 MNHNS, CDR2 SASEGT. The CDR3 loop spans 18 amino acids. The CDR3 nucleotides read TGTGCCAGCAGTGAATTTGCGGGGTTTGAAGCAACTAATGAAAAACTGTTTTTT. Its translation is CASSEFAGFEATNEKLFF.

This chain links TRBV23-1 with TRBJ2-7, with 8 positions matching TRBD1. TRBV23-1 is filed as an ORF, its function uncertain. V shed 0 bases and J 9 bases; nucleotides not matched to a gene: 16. CDR3 length: 17 amino acids. CDR3 sequence (DNA): TGCGCCAGCAGTCAATCCCAAGTTGACAGGGGCTACACGTGGCAGTACTTC. Translating it yields CASSQSQVDRGYTWQYF.

Notes on this clone: The conserved final phenylalanine or tryptophan is absent from the CDR3, which likely points to a read error. CDR3 DNA sequence: TGCGCCAGCAGCCAAGAACGGGACACCACCTACGAGCAGTACCTC. This encodes CASSQERDTTYEQYL. The chain carries TRBV4-1 and TRBJ2-7; TRBD1 is a possible D gene (6 bases). V was pared by 0 bases and J by 2 bases, with 11 bases between. Germline CDR1 reads MGHRA; CDR2 reads YSYEKL. CDR3 length: 15 residues.

V usage is TRBV5-1 and J usage is TRBJ2-2; D possibly corresponds to TRBD2 (6 bases). This CDR3 spans 14 amino acids. In germline, CDR1 is SGHRS, CDR2 YFSETQ. Trimming took off 0 bases at V and 8 bases at J, with 11 bases between the two ends. The CDR3 spells CASSLDGSGGELFF. The CDR3 coding sequence is TGCGCCAGCAGCTTGGACGGGAGCGGTGGGGAGCTGTTTTTT.

The chain combines TRBV30 with TRBJ2-1, with 11 bases fitting TRBD2. The CDR3 totals 18 residues. V was clipped by 4 bases and J by 8 bases; unmatched bases: 19. Germline V gene data show CDR1 as GTSNPN and CDR2 as SVGIG (reference sequence). The CDR3 coding sequence is TGTGCCTGGACTTCTTTGATCCAACTAGCGGGAGTGGTGGATGAGCAGTTCTTC. Residues: CAWTSLIQLAGVVDEQFF.

The chain links TRBV6-1 to TRBJ2-1; no firm D call. The V end lost 2 bases, the J end lost 2 bases, and 13 bases lay between the germline ends. The CDR3 runs 16 residues. Germline-derived CDR1 and CDR2 are MNHNS and SASEGT. The CDR3 nucleotides are TGTGCCAGCAGTGAAATAATGGGCCCAGCCTACAATGAGCAGTTCTTC. Translated: CASSEIMGPAYNEQFF.

The genes are TRBV7-9 and TRBJ2-5; 12 bases align to TRBD1. Germline loops: CDR1 SEHNR, CDR2 FQNEAQ (reference sequence). The length of the CDR3 is 17 residues. V trimming: 1 base; J trimming: 4 bases; junction bases outside the gene matches: 7. The CDR3 here is CASSLVAGTGGAETQYF. The DNA of the CDR3 is TGTGCCAGCAGCTTAGTAGCCGGGACAGGGGGCGCAGAGACCCAGTACTTC.

The chain is built from TRBV6-5 and TRBJ2-1; D might be TRBD2 (5 bases). Looked up from germline, CDR1 is MNHEY and CDR2 is SVGAGI. Trimming stripped 4 bases from V and 6 bases from J, with 10 bases between. This CDR3 region has 13 residues. The CDR3 loop is CASSLDRGNEQFF. The DNA for the CDR3 is TGTGCCAGCAGTTTAGACCGGGGCAATGAGCAGTTCTTC.

This rearrangement joins TRBV9 to TRBJ2-3, with 13 bases identical to TRBD2. The V gene's germline CDR1 is SGDLS and CDR2 YYNGEE. J gave up 3 bases and V 3 bases, and 13 bases lay outside the gene matches. The CDR3 has 19 amino acids. The CDR3 here is CASSGRPGLAGLVTDTQYF. CDR3 DNA sequence: TGTGCCAGCAGCGGGAGACCGGGACTAGCGGGATTAGTGACAGATACGCAGTATTTT.

The rearrangement links TRBV9 to TRBJ2-1, with D perhaps matching TRBD1 (6 bases). The ends were cut back, 0 bases at V and 5 bases at J, with 12 bases in the middle. CDR3 length: 15 amino acids. Germline assignment: CDR1 SGDLS and CDR2 YYNGEE. The CDR3, as DNA: TGTGCCAGCAGCGTAGCCGGGACAAGGAACAATGAGCAGTTCTTC. Translating gives CASSVAGTRNNEQFF.

J is TRBJ1-2 and V is TRBV29-1; 9 bases fit TRBD1. The CDR3 has 13 residues. J lost 6 bases, V lost 2 bases, and 4 bases had no gene match. Germline V lookup: CDR1 SQVTM, CDR2 ANQGSEA. CDR3: CSVELDRGNGYTF. The CDR3 nucleotides read TGCAGCGTTGAACTGGACAGGGGAAATGGCTACACCTTC.

The chain couples TRBV9 to TRBJ2-2; no definite D call. V lost 5 bases and J 5 bases, leaving 7 bases between the germline ends. Germline loops: CDR1 SGDLS, CDR2 YYNGEE. The length of the CDR3 is 12 residues. The CDR3 coding sequence is TGTGCCAGCAGTCCTAATACCGGGGAGCTGTTTTTT. Translating it yields CASSPNTGELFF.

This clone came up a few times. The rearrangement joins TRBV2 to TRBJ2-3; 9 nucleotides line up with TRBD1. Germline CDR1 reads SNHLY; CDR2 reads FYNNEI. The CDR3 is made up of 13 amino acids. The ends lost 10 bases at V and 5 bases at J; junction bases unmatched: 7. DNA for the CDR3: TGTGCCATCGTTAGACAGGGGGAAGATACGCAGTATTTT. Its translation is CAIVRQGEDTQYF.

The chain employs TRBV5-1 and TRBJ2-1; 11 bases agree with TRBD1. Per germline, CDR1 SGHRS and CDR2 YFSETQ. The V gene end was trimmed by 4 bases and the J gene end by 3 bases; junction bases not matched to a gene: 3. The CDR3 spans 15 residues. CDR3 DNA: TGCGCCAGCAGCATCGGGACAGGGGGCTACAATGAGCAGTTCTTC. Translating it yields CASSIGTGGYNEQFF.

The CDR3 loop reads CASSLGVSARYEQYF. CDR3 nucleotide sequence: TGTGCCAGCAGCTTGGGAGTTTCCGCGAGGTACGAGCAGTACTTC. The rearrangement joins TRBV7-8 to TRBJ2-7, with a tentative D call TRBD2 (5 bases). Germline V gene sequence: CDR1 SGHVS, CDR2 FQNEAQ. V lost 3 bases and J 4 bases, leaving 16 bases between the germline ends. The CDR3 spans 15 residues.

This clone was counted between two and nine times. This chain uses TRBV7-2 with TRBJ1-2, with TRBD1 matching over 8 bases. The V segment lost 2 bases and the J segment 8 bases; nucleotides outside the gene matches: 7. Germline CDR1 and CDR2: SGHTA and FQGNSA. The CDR3 runs to 14 residues. The CDR3 nucleotides are TGTGCCAGCAGCTTAAACCAGGGGGCAAGGGGCTACACCTTC. It codes for CASSLNQGARGYTF.

The chain is built from TRBV2 and TRBJ2-7; possible D gene TRBD1, 6 bases. V lost 9 bases and J 5 bases, leaving 14 bases between the germline ends. Germline V gives CDR1 SNHLY, CDR2 FYNNEI. The CDR3 runs to 12 residues. In DNA, the CDR3 is TGTGCCAGTGAAGGACAGTACAACGAGCAGTACTTC. Protein sequence: CASEGQYNEQYF.

This chain uses TRBV28 with TRBJ1-5; D not certain. V dropped 6 bases and J dropped 4 bases, with 13 bases sitting between them. The CDR3 totals 14 residues. Germline values: CDR1 MDHEN, CDR2 SYDVKM. The CDR3 DNA reads TGTGCCAGCAGACCGCGTTTAACTAATCAGCCCCAGCATTTT. Encoded protein: CASRPRLTNQPQHF.

This clone was picked up a small number of times. The gene calls are TRBV25-1 and TRBJ2-5, with 8 bases that match TRBD1. V lost 1 base and J lost 3; bases outside the gene matches: 4. CDR1 and CDR2 (germline): MGHDK, SYGVNS. CDR3 length equals 15 residues. This CDR3 is CASSELGQDKETQYF. The CDR3 coding sequence is TGTGCCAGCAGTGAATTGGGACAGGACAAAGAGACCCAGTACTTC.

V gene TRBV7-2 combines with J gene TRBJ2-2; 9 nucleotides line up with TRBD2. Per the germline V gene, CDR1 is SGHTA and CDR2 is FQGNSA. V trimming: 8 bases; J trimming: 3 bases; junction bases outside the gene matches: 7. This CDR3 is 15 amino acids long. The CDR3 protein is CASPASGIDTGELFF. CDR3 DNA sequence: TGTGCCAGCCCGGCTAGCGGGATAGACACCGGGGAGCTGTTTTTT.

This rearrangement joins TRBV6-6 to TRBJ1-5; 7 bases match TRBD1. Germline CDR1 and CDR2: MNHNY and SVGAGI (reference sequence). The CDR3 covers 16 residues. V lost 2 bases to trimming and J lost 7 bases; unmatched junction nucleotides: 11. CDR3 loop: CASSYQRRGGVQPQHF. CDR3 sequence (DNA): TGTGCCAGCAGTTACCAACGACGAGGGGGCGTACAGCCCCAGCATTTT.

V gene TRBV6-5 combines with J gene TRBJ2-3, with unresolved D. Deletions cut 2 bases from V and 0 bases from J, with 3 bases between. The CDR3 covers 13 residues. The germline gives CDR1 MNHEY, CDR2 SVGAGI. The DNA of the CDR3 is TGTGCCAGCAGTTACGGCAGCACAGATACGCAGTATTTT. Amino acid sequence: CASSYGSTDTQYF.